This T cell receptor (beta chain) was identified in a study of blood T cell repertoires in COVID-19. Overall study: Spain, Italy and the United States supplied samples that represented acute and convalescent COVID-19. Sources were T cells, B-cell-depleted T cells, or PBMCs; the material itself was cDNA or gDNA.

Trimming removed 0 bases at V and 10 bases at J, with 12 bases between. This CDR3 spans 13 amino acids. In the original workflow: Estimation of nucleated cell counts was performed using reference gene primer amplification. The assay was immunoSEQ multiplex PCR, and TCRdb's table has in-frame clones only and misses some. Clonal size and the V and J genes are those of that table, whereas D and trimming came from the DNA. The sample lists nearly 90,000 clones; 75% to 90% were seen once. The chain employs TRBV12-3 or TRBV12-4 and TRBJ1-2; D gene uncertain. This clonotype was obtained from a man of 80 years or more with acute or convalescent COVID-19. The specimen was peripheral blood. CDR3 DNA sequence: TGTGCCAGCAGTTTAGCGGAGTCTATGATCTACACCTTC. Protein: CASSLAESMIYTF.